This T cell receptor beta chain appears in the sequencing data of a study of vaccination effects on CD4 cells after COVID-19. Findings of the study overall: Convalescent patients numbered few in the study; early post-infection timepoints were missing entirely. Marked clonal contraction was seen in infection- and vaccine-induced clones late after vaccination.

The CDR3 totals 15 residues. Trimming took 6 bases from V and 2 from J, leaving 13 bases between them. CDR1 is MNHEY and CDR2 is SVGAGI in the germline V gene. TCRdb keeps only in-frame clones here, not all; method: immunoSEQ multiplex PCR. The data show 60,000 to 70,000 clones, about four fifths seen once. About this clone itself: Its specificity is unknown.

Before sequencing took place, the ViraFEST assay used viral peptide pools to expand antigen-specific CD4+ T cells. At the end of about 10 days of culture, CD4+ T cells were isolated. Vaccinees lacked prior SARS-CoV-2 infection and tested negative for nucleocapsid antibodies. Cultures received IL-2 medium that replaced half the medium on days 3 and 7. The material sequenced was CD4+ T cells from PBMCs cultured with HCoV-229E spike peptides, taken before COVID-19 vaccination. The chain uses TRBV6-5 and TRBJ1-4; D may be TRBD1 (5 bases). The TCR was taken from a human donor who received a COVID-19 vaccine. CDR3 bases: TGTGCCAGCAGCTACATGGGGGGGACTAATGAAAAACTGTTTTTT. Amino acid sequence: CASSYMGGTNEKLFF.